This TCR beta chain originates from a study of shared clonotypes between healthy human individuals. TCRdb's copy holds only in-frame clones and misses some; the assay was immunoSEQ multiplex PCR. This sample has roughly 680,000 clones, with roughly 72% found just once. This clone has only a few counts. The CDR3 extends over 12 amino acids. This clonotype was sampled from a woman aged 30 to 39 in good health. What was sequenced was memory CD4+ T cells sorted from blood. Regarding subset: CD45RA-negative fraction. This chain uses TRBV12-1 with TRBJ2-1; the D call of TRBD2 is as the table states it, not checked on the DNA. TRBV12-1 counts as a pseudogene. CDR3 amino acids: CVKRDDYNEQFF. The CDR3 DNA follows: TGTGTAAAGCGGGATGACTACAATGAGCAGTTCTTC.